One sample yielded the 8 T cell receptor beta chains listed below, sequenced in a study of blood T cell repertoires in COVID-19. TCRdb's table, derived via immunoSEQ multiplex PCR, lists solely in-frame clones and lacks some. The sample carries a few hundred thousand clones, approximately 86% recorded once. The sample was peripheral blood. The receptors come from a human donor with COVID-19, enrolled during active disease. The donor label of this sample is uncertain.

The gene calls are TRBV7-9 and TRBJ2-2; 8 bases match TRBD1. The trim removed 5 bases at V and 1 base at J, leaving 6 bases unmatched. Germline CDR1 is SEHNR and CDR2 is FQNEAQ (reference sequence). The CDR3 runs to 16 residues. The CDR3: CASSPRTGLNTGELFF. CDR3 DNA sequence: TGTGCCAGCAGCCCAAGGACAGGGCTGAACACCGGGGAGCTGTTTTTT.

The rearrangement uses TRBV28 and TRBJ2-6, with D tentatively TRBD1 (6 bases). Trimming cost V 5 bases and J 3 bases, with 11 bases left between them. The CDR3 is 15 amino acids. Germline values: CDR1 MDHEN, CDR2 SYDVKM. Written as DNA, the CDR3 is TGTGCCAGCAGTCCACAGGGTAATGGGGCCAACGTCCTGACTTTC. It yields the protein CASSPQGNGANVLTF.

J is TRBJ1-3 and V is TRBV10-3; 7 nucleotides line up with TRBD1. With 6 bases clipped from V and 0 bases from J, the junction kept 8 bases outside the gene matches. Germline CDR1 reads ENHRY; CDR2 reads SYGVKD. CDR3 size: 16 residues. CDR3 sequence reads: CAISPDRTYSGNTIYF. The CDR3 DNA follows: TGTGCCATCAGCCCGGACAGGACCTACTCTGGAAACACCATATATTTT.

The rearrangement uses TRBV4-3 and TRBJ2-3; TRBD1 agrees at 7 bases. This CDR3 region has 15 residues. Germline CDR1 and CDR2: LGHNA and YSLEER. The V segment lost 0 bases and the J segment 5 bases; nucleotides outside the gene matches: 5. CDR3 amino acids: CASSQDTGAGDTQYF. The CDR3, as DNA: TGCGCCAGCAGCCAAGATACAGGGGCAGGAGATACGCAGTATTTT.

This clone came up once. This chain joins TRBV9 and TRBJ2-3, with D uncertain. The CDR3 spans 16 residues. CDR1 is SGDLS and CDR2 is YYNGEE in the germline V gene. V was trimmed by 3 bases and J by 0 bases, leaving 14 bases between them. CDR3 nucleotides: TGTGCCAGCAGCGCGTCAGGCGCTACTAGCACAGATACGCAGTATTTT. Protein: CASSASGATSTDTQYF.

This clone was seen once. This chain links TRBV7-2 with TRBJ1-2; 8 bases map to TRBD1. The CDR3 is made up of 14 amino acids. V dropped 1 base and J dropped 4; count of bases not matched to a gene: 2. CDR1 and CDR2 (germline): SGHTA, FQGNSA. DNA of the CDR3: TGTGCCAGCAGCTTAGGAACAGGGGGCTATGGCTACACCTTC. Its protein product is CASSLGTGGYGYTF.

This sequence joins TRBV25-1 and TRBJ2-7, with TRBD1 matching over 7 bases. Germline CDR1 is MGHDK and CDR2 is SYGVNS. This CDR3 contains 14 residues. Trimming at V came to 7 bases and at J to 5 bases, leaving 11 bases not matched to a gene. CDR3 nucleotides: TGTGCCAGCACAAGGACAGGAGTCAGCAACGAGCAGTACTTC. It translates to CASTRTGVSNEQYF.

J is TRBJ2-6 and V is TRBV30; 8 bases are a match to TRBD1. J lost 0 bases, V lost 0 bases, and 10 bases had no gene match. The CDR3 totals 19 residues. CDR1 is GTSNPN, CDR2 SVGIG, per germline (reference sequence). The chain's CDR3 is CAWSVLRGTGRSGANVLTF. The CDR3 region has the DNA TGTGCCTGGAGTGTACTAAGAGGGACAGGTCGCTCTGGGGCCAACGTCCTGACTTTC.